Sequencing of this T cell receptor beta chain was carried out in a study of cytomegalovirus exposure and HLA in healthy donors. Study-level information: Roughly 180 million T cells yielded 117 million unique TCR beta sequences, as an earlier analysis found.

To note about this clone: Its specificity is unknown.

Study-wide findings and caveats: The authors reported that TCR beta sequences could predict HLA-A and HLA-B alleles. These predictions were accurate for most subjects in the first cohort. In a later analysis, at a false discovery rate of 0.05, roughly 17,000 TCR beta sequences matched HLA alleles.

This CDR3 has 16 amino acids. With V trimmed by 6 bases and J by 4 bases, 10 bases remained unmatched. CDR1 and CDR2 from the germline V gene are SQVTM and ANQGSEA. Primers included in the PCR were 60 Vbeta and 13 Jbeta primers. Methods used by the authors: A later analysis counted 65 million to 90 million unique TCR beta chains, roughly 11 million shared. Profiling relied on immunoSEQ multiplex PCR, and the TCRdb table lists in-frame clones only, not all of them. That table is the source of V, J and clone size, and D and trimming were worked out from the DNA. There are some 150,000 clones in the sample; 71% occur only once, and 2.5% to 3% lies in the top ten.

What was sequenced was PBMCs. The receptor comes from a woman between 25 and 40 years old in good health and CMV-seronegative. The V call is TRBV29-1, the J call TRBJ2-3; 13 nucleotides agree with TRBD2. CDR3 sequence: CSVTGLAGDLADTQYF. The CDR3 coding sequence is TGCAGCGTCACAGGACTAGCGGGAGACTTGGCAGATACGCAGTATTTT.